The clone carrying this TCR beta chain was counted many times. This entry belongs to a study of metastatic and nonmetastatic thyroid tumors. Germline V gives CDR1 LGHDT, CDR2 YNNKEL (reference sequence). The J segment lost 1 base and the V segment lost 4 bases, leaving 3 bases of the junction unmatched. This CDR3 region has 14 residues. All patients reached thyroid surgery having received no treatment beforehand. TCRdb recomputed clones from the PCR reads via MiXCR. The sample has tens of thousands of clones; around 20% are singletons. This TCR derives from a female donor with papillary thyroid cancer or a benign thyroid nodule (not recorded which). Some clones in this sample may be carry-over from other donors' samples. V and J are TRBV3-1 and TRBJ1-1; 7 bases fit TRBD1. The sequenced material came from adjacent normal tissue. CDR3 region: CASSPRQGNTEAFF. The DNA for the CDR3 is TGTGCCAGCAGCCCTCGACAGGGGAACACTGAAGCTTTCTTT.